This TCR delta chain emerged from a study of gamma-delta chains in newborns, infants, children. The CDR3 contains 15 residues. Germline V lookup: CDR1 GEAIGNYY, CDR2 EKD. TCRdb re-called the reads via CATT. The sample lists about 4,100 delta-chain clones, roughly 0.57% occurring once. Concerning this clone itself: A read error likely explains this, since a far larger clone differs by one base. Distinct nucleotide sequences in the sample also encode this CDR3.

Sequencing input: blood. The genes are TRDV2 and TRDJ2, with 7 bases identical to TRDD3. The clonotype originates from a child who was a newborn, infant or young child, either healthy, febrile or measles-vaccinated (not recorded which). The CDR3 DNA sequence: TGCGCCTGTGACACCGTGGGGGATTTGACAGCACAACTCTTCTTT. This codes for CACDTVGDLTAQLFF.